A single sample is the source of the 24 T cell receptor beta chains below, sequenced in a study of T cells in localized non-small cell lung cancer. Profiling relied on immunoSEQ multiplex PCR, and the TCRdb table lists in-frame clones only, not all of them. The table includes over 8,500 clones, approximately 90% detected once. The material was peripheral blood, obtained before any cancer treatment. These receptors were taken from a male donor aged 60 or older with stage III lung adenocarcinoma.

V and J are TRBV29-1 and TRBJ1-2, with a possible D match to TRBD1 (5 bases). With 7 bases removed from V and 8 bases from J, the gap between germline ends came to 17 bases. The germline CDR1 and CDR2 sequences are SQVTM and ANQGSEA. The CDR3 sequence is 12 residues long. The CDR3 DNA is TGCAGCGCCGGGGCCAACTCGGACGGCTACACCTTC. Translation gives CSAGANSDGYTF.

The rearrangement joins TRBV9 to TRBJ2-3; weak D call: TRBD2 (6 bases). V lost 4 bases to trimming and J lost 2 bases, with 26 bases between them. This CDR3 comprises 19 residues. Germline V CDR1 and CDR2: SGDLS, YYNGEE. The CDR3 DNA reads TGTGCCAGCAGCCCCCGGGGCACTAACGCGGGGTCTTCCACAGATACGCAGTATTTT. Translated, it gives CASSPRGTNAGSSTDTQYF.

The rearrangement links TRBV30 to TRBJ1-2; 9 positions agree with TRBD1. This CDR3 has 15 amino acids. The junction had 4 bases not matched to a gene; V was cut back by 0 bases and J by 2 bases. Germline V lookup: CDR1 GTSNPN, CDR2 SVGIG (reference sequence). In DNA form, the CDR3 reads TGTGCCTGGAGTGTACGGACAGGGGTAAACTATGGCTACACCTTC. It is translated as CAWSVRTGVNYGYTF.

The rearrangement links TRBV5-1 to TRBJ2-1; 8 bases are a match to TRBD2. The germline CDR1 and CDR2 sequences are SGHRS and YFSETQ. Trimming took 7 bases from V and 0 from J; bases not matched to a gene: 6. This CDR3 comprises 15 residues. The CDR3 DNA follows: TGCGCCAGCCGACTAGCGACGAGCTCCTACAATGAGCAGTTCTTC. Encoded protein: CASRLATSSYNEQFF.

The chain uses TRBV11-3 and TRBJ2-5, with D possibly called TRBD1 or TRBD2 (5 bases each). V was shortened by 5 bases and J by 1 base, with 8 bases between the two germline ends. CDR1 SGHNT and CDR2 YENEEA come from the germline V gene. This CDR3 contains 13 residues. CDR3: CASSRGPQETQYF. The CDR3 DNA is TGTGCCAGCAGCCGGGGCCCCCAAGAGACCCAGTACTTC.

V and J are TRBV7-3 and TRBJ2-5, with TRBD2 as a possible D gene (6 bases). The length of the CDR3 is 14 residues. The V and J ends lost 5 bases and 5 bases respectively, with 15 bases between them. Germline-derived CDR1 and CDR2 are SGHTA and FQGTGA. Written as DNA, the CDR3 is TGTGCCAGCAGCCGGGACTCGGGTTCTGAGACCCAGTACTTC. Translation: CASSRDSGSETQYF. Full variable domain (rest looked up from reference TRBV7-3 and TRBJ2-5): GAGVSQTPSNKVTEKGKYVELRCDPISGHTALYWYRQSLGQGPEFLIYFQGTGAADDSGLPNDRFFAVRPEGSVSTLKIQRTERGDSAVYLCASSRDSGSETQYFGPGTRLLVL.

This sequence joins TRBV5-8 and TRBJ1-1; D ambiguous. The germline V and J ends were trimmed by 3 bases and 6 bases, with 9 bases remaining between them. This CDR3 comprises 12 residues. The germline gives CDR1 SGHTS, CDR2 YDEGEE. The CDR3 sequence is CASSSRMAEAFF. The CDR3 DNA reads TGTGCCAGCAGCTCTCGTATGGCTGAAGCTTTCTTT. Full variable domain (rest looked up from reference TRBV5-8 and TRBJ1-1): EAGVTQSPTHLIKTRGQQATLRCSPISGHTSVYWYQQALGLGLQFLLWYDEGEERNRGNFPPRFSGRQFPNYSSELNVNALELEDSALYLCASSSRMAEAFFGQGTRLTVV.

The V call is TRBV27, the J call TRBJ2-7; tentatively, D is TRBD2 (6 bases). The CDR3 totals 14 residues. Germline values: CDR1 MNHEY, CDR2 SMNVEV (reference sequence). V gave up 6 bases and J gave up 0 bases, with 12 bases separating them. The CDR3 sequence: CASREGLLSYEQYF. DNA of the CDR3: TGTGCCAGCAGGGAGGGCCTTCTCTCCTACGAGCAGTACTTC.

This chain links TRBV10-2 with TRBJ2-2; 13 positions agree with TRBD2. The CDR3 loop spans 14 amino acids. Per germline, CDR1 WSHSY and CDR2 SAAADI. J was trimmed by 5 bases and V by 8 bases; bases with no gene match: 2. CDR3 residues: CASGLAGATGELFF. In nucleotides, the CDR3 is TGCGCCAGCGGACTAGCGGGGGCTACCGGGGAGCTGTTTTTT.

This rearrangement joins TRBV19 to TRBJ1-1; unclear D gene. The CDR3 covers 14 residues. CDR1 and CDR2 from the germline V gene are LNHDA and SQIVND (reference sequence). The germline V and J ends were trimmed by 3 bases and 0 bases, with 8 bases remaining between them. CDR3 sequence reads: CASSINSMNTEAFF. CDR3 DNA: TGTGCCAGTAGTATCAACAGCATGAACACTGAAGCTTTCTTT.

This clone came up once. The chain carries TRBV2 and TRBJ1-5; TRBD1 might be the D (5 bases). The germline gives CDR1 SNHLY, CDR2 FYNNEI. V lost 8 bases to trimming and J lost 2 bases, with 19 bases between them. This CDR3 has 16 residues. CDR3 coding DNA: TGTGCCAGCCGGGACGGACTCGAGTTTGGCAATCAGCCCCAGCATTTT. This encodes CASRDGLEFGNQPQHF.

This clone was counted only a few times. The CDR3 is CASSDAGTSVSAQYF. The DNA of the CDR3 is TGTGCCAGCAGTGACGCCGGGACTAGCGTTTCTGCGCAGTATTTT. The genes are TRBV6-4 and TRBJ2-3, with TRBD2 identical over 10 bases. The length of the CDR3 is 15 residues. The germline V gene has CDR1 MRHNA and CDR2 SNTAGT. The trim removed 2 bases at V and 10 bases at J, leaving 9 bases unmatched.

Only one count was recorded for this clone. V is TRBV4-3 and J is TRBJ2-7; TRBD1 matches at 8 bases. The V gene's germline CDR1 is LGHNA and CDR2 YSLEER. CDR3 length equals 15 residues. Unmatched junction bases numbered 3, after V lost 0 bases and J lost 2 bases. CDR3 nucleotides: TGCGCCAGCAGCCAAGAGAACAGGGGGACCTACGAGCAGTACTTC. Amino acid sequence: CASSQENRGTYEQYF.

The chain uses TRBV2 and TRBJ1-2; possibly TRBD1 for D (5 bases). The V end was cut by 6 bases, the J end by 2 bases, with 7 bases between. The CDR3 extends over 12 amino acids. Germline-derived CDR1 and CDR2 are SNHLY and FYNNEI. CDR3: CASSRDNYGYTF. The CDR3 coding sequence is TGTGCCAGCAGCCGGGACAACTATGGCTACACCTTC. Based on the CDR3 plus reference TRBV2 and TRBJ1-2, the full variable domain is EPEVTQTPSHQVTQMGQEVILRCVPISNHLYFYWYRQILGQKVEFLVSFYNNEISEKSEIFDDQFSVERPDGSNFTLKIRSTKLEDSAMYFCASSRDNYGYTFGSGTRLTVV.

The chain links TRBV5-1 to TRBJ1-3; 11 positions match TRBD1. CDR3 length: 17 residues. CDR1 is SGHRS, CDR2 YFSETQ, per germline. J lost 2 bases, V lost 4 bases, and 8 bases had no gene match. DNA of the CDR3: TGCGCCAGCAGCCCCGTCTCGGGACAGGGGGCTGGAAACACCATATATTTT. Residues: CASSPVSGQGAGNTIYF.

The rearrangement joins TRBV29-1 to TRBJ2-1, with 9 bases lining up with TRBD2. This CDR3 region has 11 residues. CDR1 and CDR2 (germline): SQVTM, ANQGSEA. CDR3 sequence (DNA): TGCCAGACTAGCGGCAACAATGAGCAGTTCTTC. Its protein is CQTSGNNEQFF.

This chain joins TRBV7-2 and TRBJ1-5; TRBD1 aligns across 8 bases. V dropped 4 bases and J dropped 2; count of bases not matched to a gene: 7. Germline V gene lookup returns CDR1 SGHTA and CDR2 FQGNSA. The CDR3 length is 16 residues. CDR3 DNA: TGTGCCAGCAGCTACGGACAGGGTTCCGGCAATCAGCCCCAGCATTTT. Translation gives CASSYGQGSGNQPQHF.

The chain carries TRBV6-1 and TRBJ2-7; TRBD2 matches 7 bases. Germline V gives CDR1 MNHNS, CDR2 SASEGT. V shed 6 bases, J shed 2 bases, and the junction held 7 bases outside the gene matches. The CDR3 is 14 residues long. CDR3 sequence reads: CASRATGLAYEQYF. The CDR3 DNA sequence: TGTGCCAGCAGGGCCACAGGACTAGCCTACGAGCAGTACTTC.

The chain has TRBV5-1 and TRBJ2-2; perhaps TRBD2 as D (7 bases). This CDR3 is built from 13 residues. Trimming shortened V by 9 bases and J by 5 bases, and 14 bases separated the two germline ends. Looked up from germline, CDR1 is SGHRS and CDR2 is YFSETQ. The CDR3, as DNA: TGCGCCACTTCCGGGGGGCTAACCGGGGAGCTGTTTTTT. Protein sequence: CATSGGLTGELFF.

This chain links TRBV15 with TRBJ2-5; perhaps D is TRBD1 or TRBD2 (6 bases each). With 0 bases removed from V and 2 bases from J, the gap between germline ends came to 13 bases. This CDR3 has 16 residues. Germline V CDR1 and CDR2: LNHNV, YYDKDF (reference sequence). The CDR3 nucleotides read TGTGCCACCAGCAGAGAAGGGGGGACTGGACAAGAGACCCAGTACTTC. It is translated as CATSREGGTGQETQYF.

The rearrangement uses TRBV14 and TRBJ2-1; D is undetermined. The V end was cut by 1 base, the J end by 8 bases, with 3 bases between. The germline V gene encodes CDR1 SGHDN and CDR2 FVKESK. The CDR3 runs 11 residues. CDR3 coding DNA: TGTGCCAGCAGCCAAGGATATGAGCAGTTCTTC. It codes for CASSQGYEQFF.

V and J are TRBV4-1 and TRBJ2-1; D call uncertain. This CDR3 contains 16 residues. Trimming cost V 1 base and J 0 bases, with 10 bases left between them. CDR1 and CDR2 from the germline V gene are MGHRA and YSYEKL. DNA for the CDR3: TGCGCCAGCAGCCAAGCTGACTTATTCTCCTACAATGAGCAGTTCTTC. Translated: CASSQADLFSYNEQFF.

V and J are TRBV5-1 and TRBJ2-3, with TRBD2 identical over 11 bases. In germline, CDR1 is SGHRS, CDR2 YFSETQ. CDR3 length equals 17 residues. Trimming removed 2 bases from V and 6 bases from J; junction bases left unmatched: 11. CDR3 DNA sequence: TGCGCCAGCAGCTTTGGGACTAGCGGCCCCCGCCGGGATACGCAGTATTTT. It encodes CASSFGTSGPRRDTQYF.

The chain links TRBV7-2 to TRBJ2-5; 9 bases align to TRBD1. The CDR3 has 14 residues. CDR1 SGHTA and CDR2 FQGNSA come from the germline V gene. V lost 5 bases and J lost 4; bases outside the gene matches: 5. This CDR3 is CASSRDRGAETQYF. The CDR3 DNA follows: TGTGCCAGCAGCCGAGACAGGGGGGCAGAGACCCAGTACTTC.